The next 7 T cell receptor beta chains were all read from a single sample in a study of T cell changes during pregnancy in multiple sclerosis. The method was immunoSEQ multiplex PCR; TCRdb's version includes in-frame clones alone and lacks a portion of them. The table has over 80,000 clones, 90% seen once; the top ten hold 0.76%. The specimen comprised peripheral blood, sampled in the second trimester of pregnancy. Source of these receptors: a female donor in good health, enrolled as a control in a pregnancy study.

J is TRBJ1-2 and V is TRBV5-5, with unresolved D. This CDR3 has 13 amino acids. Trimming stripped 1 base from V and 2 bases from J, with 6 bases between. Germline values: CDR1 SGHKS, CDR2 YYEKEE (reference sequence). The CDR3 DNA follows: TGTGCCAGCAGCTTGCGAGGGAACTATGGCTACACCTTC. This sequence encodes CASSLRGNYGYTF.

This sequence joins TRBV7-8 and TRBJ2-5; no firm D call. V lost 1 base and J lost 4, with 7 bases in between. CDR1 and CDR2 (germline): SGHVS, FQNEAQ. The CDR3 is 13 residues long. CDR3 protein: CASSLGLAETQYF. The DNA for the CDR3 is TGTGCCAGCAGCTTAGGGTTAGCAGAGACCCAGTACTTC.

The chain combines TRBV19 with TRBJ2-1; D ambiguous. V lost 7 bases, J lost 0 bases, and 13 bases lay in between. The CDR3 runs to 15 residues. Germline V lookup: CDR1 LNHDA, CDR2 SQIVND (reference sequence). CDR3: CASKLAPSSYNEQFF. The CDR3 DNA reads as TGTGCCAGTAAATTAGCTCCTAGCTCCTACAATGAGCAGTTCTTC.

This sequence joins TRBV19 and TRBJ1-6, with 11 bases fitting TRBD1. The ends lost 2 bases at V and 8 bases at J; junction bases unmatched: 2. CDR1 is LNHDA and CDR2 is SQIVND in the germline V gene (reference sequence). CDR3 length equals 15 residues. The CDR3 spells CASSIKDRGHSPLHF. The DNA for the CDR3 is TGTGCCAGTAGTATAAAGGACAGGGGGCATTCACCCCTCCACTTT.

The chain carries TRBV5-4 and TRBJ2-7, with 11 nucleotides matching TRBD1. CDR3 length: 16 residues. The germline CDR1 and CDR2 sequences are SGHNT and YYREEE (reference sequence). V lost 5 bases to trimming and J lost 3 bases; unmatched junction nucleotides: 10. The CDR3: CASSPSGTGGFYEQYF. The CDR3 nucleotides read TGTGCCAGCAGTCCTTCCGGGACAGGGGGTTTCTACGAGCAGTACTTC.

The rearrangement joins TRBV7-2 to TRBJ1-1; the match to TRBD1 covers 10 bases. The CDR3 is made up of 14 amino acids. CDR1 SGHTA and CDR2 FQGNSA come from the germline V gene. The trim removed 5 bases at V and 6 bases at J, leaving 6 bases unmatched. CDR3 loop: CASSQTGGLAEAFF. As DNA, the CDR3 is TGTGCCAGCAGCCAGACAGGGGGCCTCGCTGAAGCTTTCTTT.

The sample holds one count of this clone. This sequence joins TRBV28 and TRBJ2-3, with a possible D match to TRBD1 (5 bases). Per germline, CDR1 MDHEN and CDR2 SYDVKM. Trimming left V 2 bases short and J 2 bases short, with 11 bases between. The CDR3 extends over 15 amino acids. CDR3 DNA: TGTGCCAGCAGTTTACGTGGACAAACCACAGATACGCAGTATTTT. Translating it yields CASSLRGQTTDTQYF.